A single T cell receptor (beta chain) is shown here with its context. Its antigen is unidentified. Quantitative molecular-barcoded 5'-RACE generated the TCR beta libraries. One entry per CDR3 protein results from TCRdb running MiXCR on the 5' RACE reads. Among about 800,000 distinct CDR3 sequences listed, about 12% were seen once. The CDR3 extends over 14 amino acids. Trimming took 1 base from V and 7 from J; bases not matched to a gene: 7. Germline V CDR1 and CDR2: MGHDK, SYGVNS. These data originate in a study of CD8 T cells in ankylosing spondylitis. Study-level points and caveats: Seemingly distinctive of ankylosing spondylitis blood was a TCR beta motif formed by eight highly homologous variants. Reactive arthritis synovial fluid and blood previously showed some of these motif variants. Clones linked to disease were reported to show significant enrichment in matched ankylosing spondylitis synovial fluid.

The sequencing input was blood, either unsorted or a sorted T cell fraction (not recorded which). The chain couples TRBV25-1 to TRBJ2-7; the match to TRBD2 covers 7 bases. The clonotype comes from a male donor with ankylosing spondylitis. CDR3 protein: CASSESLWGGEQYF. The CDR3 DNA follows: TGTGCCAGCAGTGAATCGTTGTGGGGGGGAGAGCAGTACTTC.